This T cell receptor (beta chain) was obtained from a study of blood T cell repertoires in COVID-19 (dated by TCRdb to the early 2020s). Background on the whole study: Samples covering the acute and convalescent phases of COVID-19 were provided by collaborators in the United States, Italy and Spain. The material from the prospective study consisted of cDNA or gDNA derived from T cells, B-cell-depleted T cells, or PBMCs. Subjects who had been exposed to COVID-19, were actively infected with it, or had recovered from it provided the deeply sampled blood TCRbeta repertoires that made up the dataset. The repertoires were released in a freely available public database meant as a resource for research on the immune response to SARS-CoV-2. Samples were obtained from the ongoing ImmuneRACE study (first 160 participants) and from approximately 1,200 subjects provided by 6 global collaborators. Nearly every sample came with metadata listing a de-identified subject ID, COVID-19 status, age in years and sex. Where available, HLA class I and class II types were obtained from metadata supplied by the sample provider rather than from assay-based typing.

Worth noting for this clone: No antigen is known for it. Nothing much larger sits one base from this clone, and base qualities are not available.

Overall results and qualifications from the work: The quantity of clinical and demographic metadata differed by source and by participant and was supplied without curation.

TCRbeta CDR3 regions were amplified from genomic DNA using the immunoSEQ Assay, a bias-controlled multiplex PCR. The paper's data handling went like this. Within the assay, amplification of reference gene primers was used to estimate how many nucleated cells each sample contained. To quantify the absolute abundance of each unique TCRbeta CDR3 rearrangement, sequence reads were collapsed and filtered. For each sample, productive Simpson clonality was calculated by taking the square root of Simpson's diversity index across productive rearrangements. In TCRdb, the immuneACCESS table is reduced to in-frame sequences with V and J assigned. These tables do not hold every clone; where another copy was compared, an unresolved V gene accounts for under half, and the others remain unexplained. D and trimming were read from the DNA, whereas the V and J calls and clone size are those reported in that table. The sample has around 90,000 clones on record, around 81% of them singletons. The ten largest account for 10% to 15% of the sample.

The collaborating institutions used their own protocols to collect whole blood in K2EDTA tubes. For TCRbeta analysis, collaborators shipped samples as frozen whole blood, isolated PBMCs, or DNA extracted from either of those sample types. Including the terminal cysteine and phenylalanine, the CDR3 comprises 12 residues. The entry retains the CDR3 DNA only, 36 bases that are in frame from base 1. Looking up the germline V gene yields CDR1 SGHRS and CDR2 YFSETQ. V is cut by 1 base and J by 6 bases, and the space between the germline ends is 6 bases. The rearranged segments are TRBV5-1 and TRBJ2-3; the D gene is not confidently resolved. The specimen was peripheral blood. The origin of this receptor is a woman between 70 and 85 years old with active or convalescent COVID-19. The nucleotide sequence is given as TGCGCCAGCAGCTTGTCGGTCGATACGCAGTATTTT. Protein translation: CASSLSVDTQYF.